These 16 T cell receptor beta chains were sequenced from one sample in a study of blood T cell repertoires in COVID-19 (TCRdb year 2020). Receptor amplification or capture employed the immunoSEQ multiplex PCR assay. TCRdb re-hosts the immuneACCESS table, in-frame sequences only. Its copies lack some clones; in the studies checked, an unresolved V gene accounts for under half of them, and the cause for the rest is not known. A total of some 160,000 clones appear in this sample, about 84% of them only once. The ten largest account for roughly 5.3% of the sample. The sample comprised peripheral blood. The receptor source for this set is a woman aged 45-60 years with acute or convalescent COVID-19.

This chain connects TRBV6-6 to TRBJ1-4; maybe TRBD1 (6 bases). The CDR3 contains 14 residues. The germline V gene has CDR1 MNHNY and CDR2 SVGAGI (reference sequence). Trimming removed 6 bases from V and 0 bases from J, with 8 bases in between. The CDR3 sequence is CASSSGATNEKLFF. The CDR3 DNA reads as TGTGCCAGCAGCTCAGGGGCAACTAATGAAAAACTGTTTTTT.

This rearrangement joins TRBV20-1 to TRBJ2-5; D unresolved. CDR1 and CDR2 (germline): DFQATT, SNEGSKA (reference sequence). Trimming shortened V by 3 bases and J by 1 base, and 9 bases separated the two germline ends. The CDR3 is made up of 13 amino acids. The CDR3 region is CSASFEIQETQYF. The CDR3 DNA is TGCAGTGCTAGTTTCGAGATCCAAGAGACCCAGTACTTC.

The CDR3 region has the DNA TGTGCCTGGAAGCTGACCCCGGGTGTAAAACTGTTTTTT. It encodes CAWKLTPGVKLFF. The chain links TRBV30 to TRBJ1-4; D not certain. Between the trimmed V and J ends, which lost 4 bases and 10 bases, there was a span of 16 bases. The CDR3 totals 13 residues. Germline CDR1 is GTSNPN and CDR2 is SVGIG (reference sequence). The whole variable domain, remainder taken from reference TRBV30 and TRBJ1-4, is SQTIHQWPATLVQPVGSPLSLECTVEGTSNPNLYWYRQAAGRGLQLLFYSVGIGQISSEVPQNLSASRPQDRQFILSSKKLLLSDSGFYLCAWKLTPGVKLFFGSGTQLSVL.

In this sample, this clone turned up once. The gene calls are TRBV6-5 and TRBJ2-1, with 9 bases lining up with TRBD2. The CDR3 covers 14 residues. CDR1 MNHEY and CDR2 SVGAGI come from the germline V gene. V was clipped by 8 bases and J by 10 bases; unmatched bases: 12. CDR3 sequence reads: CASALLAGTWEQFF. Written as DNA, the CDR3 is TGTGCCAGCGCCCTGCTAGCGGGAACCTGGGAGCAGTTCTTC.

V gene TRBV5-8 combines with J gene TRBJ2-5, with 10 bases lining up with TRBD2. There are 19 residues in the CDR3. The V and J ends lost 0 bases and 3 bases, in that order; junction bases with no gene match: 14. Germline loops: CDR1 SGHTS, CDR2 YDEGEE. CDR3 protein: CASSLAEASGGTLKETQYF. CDR3 nucleotides: TGTGCCAGCAGCTTGGCCGAGGCTAGCGGGGGCACCTTAAAAGAGACCCAGTACTTC.

This clone was seen once. J is TRBJ1-2 and V is TRBV4-3; D may be TRBD1 (6 bases). V was clipped by 3 bases and J by 5 bases, with 16 bases between them. This CDR3 contains 15 residues. The germline V gene encodes CDR1 LGHNA and CDR2 YSLEER. This CDR3 is CASSHDRIDGYGYTF. CDR3 in DNA: TGCGCCAGCAGCCATGACAGGATCGATGGGTATGGCTACACCTTC.

V usage is TRBV29-1 and J usage is TRBJ2-3; the D gene is possibly TRBD2 (6 bases). Germline assignment: CDR1 SQVTM and CDR2 ANQGSEA. CDR3 length: 12 residues. The V end was cut by 6 bases, the J end by 5 bases, with 12 bases between. The CDR3 is CSVELRGDTQYF. CDR3 sequence (DNA): TGCAGCGTGGAATTGCGGGGAGATACGCAGTATTTT.

The J gene is TRBJ1-1, the V gene TRBV11-2, with 9 bases identical to TRBD1. Per the germline V gene, CDR1 is SGHAT and CDR2 is FQNNGV. The V and J ends lost 3 bases and 5 bases, in that order; junction bases with no gene match: 4. There are 14 residues in the CDR3. CDR3 amino acids: CASSLETGGTEAFF. DNA for the CDR3: TGTGCCAGCAGCTTGGAGACAGGGGGAACTGAAGCTTTCTTT. The variable domain in full, with the rest retrieved from reference TRBV11-2 and TRBJ1-1, is EAGVAQSPRYKIIEKRQSVAFWCNPISGHATLYWYQQILGQGPKLLIQFQNNGVVDDSQLPKDRFSAERLKGVDSTLKIQPAKLEDSAVYLCASSLETGGTEAFFGQGTRLTVV.

This clone was seen just once. The gene calls are TRBV6-6 and TRBJ2-2, with 8 nucleotides matching TRBD2. The CDR3 consists of 15 residues. J was trimmed by 0 bases and V by 6 bases; bases with no gene match: 3. Germline V gene sequence: CDR1 MNHNY, CDR2 SVGAGI (reference sequence). The CDR3 coding sequence is TGTGCCAGCAGCCAAGCGGGGGCGAACACCGGGGAGCTGTTTTTT. Residues: CASSQAGANTGELFF.

V and J are TRBV5-1 and TRBJ2-5; 7 bases are shared with TRBD1. V lost 6 bases and J lost 1; bases outside the gene matches: 6. This CDR3 is built from 14 residues. From germline, CDR1 is SGHRS and CDR2 YFSETQ. This CDR3 reads CASTTGATQETQYF. The CDR3 coding sequence is TGCGCCAGCACAACAGGGGCAACCCAAGAGACCCAGTACTTC.

This chain uses TRBV5-1 with TRBJ1-5, with D perhaps TRBD1 (5 bases). There are 15 residues in the CDR3. With 1 base removed from V and 5 bases from J, the gap between germline ends came to 13 bases. Per germline, CDR1 SGHRS and CDR2 YFSETQ. Written as DNA, the CDR3 is TGCGCCAGCAGCTTGATCGGGGGAATGGATCAGCCCCAGCATTTT. It specifies CASSLIGGMDQPQHF.

This clone has at least ten counts. The V call is TRBV10-3, the J call TRBJ1-2; no definite D call. Germline V CDR1 and CDR2: ENHRY, SYGVKD. CDR3 length: 21 amino acids. V shed 3 bases and J shed 1 base, with 30 bases lying between them. DNA for the CDR3: TGTGCCATCAGTGAAGGATGGAGGCTCCTAGGCTCACAAATCCATAACTATGGCTACACCTTC. Translating gives CAISEGWRLLGSQIHNYGYTF.

The gene calls are TRBV7-9 and TRBJ2-5, with TRBD1 as a possible D gene (5 bases). CDR1 is SEHNR, CDR2 FQNEAQ, per germline (reference sequence). The CDR3 sequence is 13 residues long. The V end lost 3 bases, the J end lost 5 bases, and 10 bases lay between the germline ends. The CDR3 here is CASSLWGEETQYF. CDR3 sequence (DNA): TGTGCCAGCAGCTTGTGGGGCGAGGAGACCCAGTACTTC.

This clone has just one count. V is TRBV30 and J is TRBJ2-3; D gene uncertain. This CDR3 has 12 amino acids. Germline V CDR1 and CDR2: GTSNPN, SVGIG (reference sequence). Deletions cut 0 bases from V and 10 bases from J, with 11 bases between. CDR3 in amino acids: CAWSVSLGPQYF. The CDR3 DNA is TGTGCCTGGAGTGTCAGTCTAGGTCCGCAGTATTTT.

The chain uses TRBV6-5 and TRBJ2-1; TRBD2 aligns across 7 bases. The trim removed 6 bases at V and 9 bases at J, leaving 5 bases unmatched. This CDR3 contains 12 residues. Germline assignment: CDR1 MNHEY and CDR2 SVGAGI. CDR3 sequence reads: CASSLGEGEQFF. The CDR3 bases are TGTGCCAGCAGCCTGGGGGAGGGTGAGCAGTTCTTC.

The genes are TRBV5-8 and TRBJ1-2, with 7 bases that match TRBD1. J gave up 7 bases and V 4 bases, and 10 bases lay outside the gene matches. CDR3 length: 14 amino acids. Germline CDR1 SGHTS, CDR2 YDEGEE. The CDR3 nucleotides are TGTGCCAGCAGCCACCAAATTACAGGGGTTGGCTACACCTTC. It is translated as CASSHQITGVGYTF.